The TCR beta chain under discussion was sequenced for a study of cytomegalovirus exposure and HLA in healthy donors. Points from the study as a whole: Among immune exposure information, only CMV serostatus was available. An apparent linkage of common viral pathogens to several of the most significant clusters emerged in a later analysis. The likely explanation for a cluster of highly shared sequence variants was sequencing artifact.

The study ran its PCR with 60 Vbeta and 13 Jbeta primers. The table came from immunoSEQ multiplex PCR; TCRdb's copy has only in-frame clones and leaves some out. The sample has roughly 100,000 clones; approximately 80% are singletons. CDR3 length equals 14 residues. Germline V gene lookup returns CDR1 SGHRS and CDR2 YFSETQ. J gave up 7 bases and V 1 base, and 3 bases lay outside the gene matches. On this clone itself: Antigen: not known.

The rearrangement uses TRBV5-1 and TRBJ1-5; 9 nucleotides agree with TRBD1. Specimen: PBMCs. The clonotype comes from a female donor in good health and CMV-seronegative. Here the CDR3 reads CASSLTGGTQPQHF. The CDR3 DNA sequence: TGCGCCAGCAGCTTGACAGGGGGCACCCAGCCCCAGCATTTT.